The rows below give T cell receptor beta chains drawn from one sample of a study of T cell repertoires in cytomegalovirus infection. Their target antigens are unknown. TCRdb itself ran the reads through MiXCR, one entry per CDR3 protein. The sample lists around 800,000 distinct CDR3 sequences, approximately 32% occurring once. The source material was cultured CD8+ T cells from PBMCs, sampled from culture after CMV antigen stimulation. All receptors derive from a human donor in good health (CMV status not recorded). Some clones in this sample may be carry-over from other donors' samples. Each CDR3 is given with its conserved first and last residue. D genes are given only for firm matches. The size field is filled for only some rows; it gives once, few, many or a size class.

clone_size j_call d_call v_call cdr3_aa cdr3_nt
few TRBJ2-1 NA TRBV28 CASSPLDTDYNEQFF TGTGCCAGCAGTCCCCTGGACACGGATTACAATGAGCAGTTCTTC
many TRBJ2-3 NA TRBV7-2 CASSLVDPDTDTQYF TGTGCCAGCAGCTTAGTGGACCCAGACACAGATACGCAGTATTTT
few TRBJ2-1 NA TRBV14 CASSQGTTGAGFWGEQFF TGTGCCAGCAGCCAGGGAACTACGGGGGCCGGCTTCTGGGGGGAGCAGTTCTTC
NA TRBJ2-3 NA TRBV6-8 CASTPRSVGADTQYF TGTGCCAGCACCCCAAGAAGCGTTGGCGCAGATACGCAGTATTTT
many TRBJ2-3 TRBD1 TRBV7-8 CASSYDRGRHTDTQYF TGTGCCAGCAGCTACGACAGGGGGCGACACACAGATACGCAGTATTTT
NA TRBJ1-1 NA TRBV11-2 CASNNREGSEAFF TGTGCCAGCAACAACAGGGAGGGCTCTGAAGCTTTCTTT
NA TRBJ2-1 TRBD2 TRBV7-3 CASSPSAGEAYNEQFF TGTGCCAGCAGCCCATCGGCGGGGGAGGCTTACAATGAGCAGTTCTTC
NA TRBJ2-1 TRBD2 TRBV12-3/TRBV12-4 CASSESGGQGGEQFF TGTGCCAGCAGTGAGTCGGGGGGGCAGGGCGGGGAGCAGTTCTTC
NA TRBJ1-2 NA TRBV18 CASSPSGTSYYGYTF TGTGCCAGCTCACCCTCCGGGACAAGCTACTATGGCTACACCTTC
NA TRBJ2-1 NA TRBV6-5 CASSLMGPINEQFF TGTGCCAGCAGCCTTATGGGGCCGATCAATGAGCAGTTCTTC
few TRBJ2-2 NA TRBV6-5 CASSYSQYVTGELFF TGTGCCAGCAGTTACTCGCAGTATGTCACCGGGGAGCTGTTTTTT
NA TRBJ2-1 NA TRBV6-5 CASSYMNGLYF TGTGCCAGCAGTTACATGAACGGGCTATACTTC
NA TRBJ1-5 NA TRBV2 CANTSYWSDQPQHF TGTGCCAACACCTCTTACTGGTCTGATCAGCCCCAGCATTTT
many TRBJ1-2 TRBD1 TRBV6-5 CASSYSGTVASNYGYTF TGTGCCAGCAGTTACTCCGGGACAGTAGCGTCTAACTATGGCTACACCTTC